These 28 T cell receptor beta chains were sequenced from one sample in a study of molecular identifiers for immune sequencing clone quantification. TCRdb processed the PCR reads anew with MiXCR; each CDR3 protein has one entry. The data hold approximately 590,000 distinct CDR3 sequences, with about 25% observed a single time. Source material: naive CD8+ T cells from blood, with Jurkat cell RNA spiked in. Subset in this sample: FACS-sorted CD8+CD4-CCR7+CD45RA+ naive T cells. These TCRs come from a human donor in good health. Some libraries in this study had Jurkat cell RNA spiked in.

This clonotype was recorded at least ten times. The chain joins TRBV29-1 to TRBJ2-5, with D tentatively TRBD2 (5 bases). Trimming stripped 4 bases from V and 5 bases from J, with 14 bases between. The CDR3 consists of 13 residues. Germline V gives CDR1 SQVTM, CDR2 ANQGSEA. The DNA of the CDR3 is TGCAGCGTTGTAGAGGGCATAGGCGAGACCCAGTACTTC. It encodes CSVVEGIGETQYF.

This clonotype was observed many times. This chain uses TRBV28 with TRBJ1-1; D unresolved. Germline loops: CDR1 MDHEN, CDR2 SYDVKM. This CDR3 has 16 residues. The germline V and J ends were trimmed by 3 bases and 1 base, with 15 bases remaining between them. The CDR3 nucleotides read TGTGCCAGCAGTTTCCCCCACTCCCTCCCGAACACTGAAGCTTTCTTT. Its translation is CASSFPHSLPNTEAFF.

The CDR3 nucleotides read TGTGCCAGCAGTTTATTCCTCAAAGCACAGGGTGAAGATACGCAGTATTTT. It encodes CASSLFLKAQGEDTQYF. This chain joins TRBV27 and TRBJ2-3, with D maybe TRBD1 (6 bases). Germline V gene data show CDR1 as MNHEY and CDR2 as SMNVEV (reference sequence). The CDR3 loop spans 17 amino acids. V gave up 1 base and J gave up 5 bases, with 19 bases separating them.

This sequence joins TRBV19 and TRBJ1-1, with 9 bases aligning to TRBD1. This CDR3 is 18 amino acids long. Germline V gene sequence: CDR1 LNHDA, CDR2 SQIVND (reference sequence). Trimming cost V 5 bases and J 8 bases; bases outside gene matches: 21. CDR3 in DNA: TGTGCCAGTAGTGGGTCCTTATCGATTACAGGGGGCCGGCCGGAAGCTTTCTTT. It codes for CASSGSLSITGGRPEAFF.

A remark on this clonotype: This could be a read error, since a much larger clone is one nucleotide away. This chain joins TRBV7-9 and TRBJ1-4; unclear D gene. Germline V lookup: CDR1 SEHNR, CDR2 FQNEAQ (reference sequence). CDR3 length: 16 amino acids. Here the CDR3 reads CTSSEAHRATNEKLFF. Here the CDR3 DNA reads TGTACCAGCAGCGAGGCCCACCGGGCAACTAATGAAAAACTGTTTTTT.

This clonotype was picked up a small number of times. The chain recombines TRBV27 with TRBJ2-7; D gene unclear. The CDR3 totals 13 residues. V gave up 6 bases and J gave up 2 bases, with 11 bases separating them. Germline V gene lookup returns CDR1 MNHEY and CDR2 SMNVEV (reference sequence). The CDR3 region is CASSLDATYEQYF. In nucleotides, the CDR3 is TGTGCCAGCAGCCTGGACGCTACCTACGAGCAGTACTTC.

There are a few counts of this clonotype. CDR3 DNA sequence: TGTGCCAGCAGTCCCCGGGCGGGGGGGTACAATGAGCAGTTCTTC. Residues: CASSPRAGGYNEQFF. The chain has TRBV12-3 or TRBV12-4 and TRBJ2-1; TRBD2 agrees at 9 bases. J lost 4 bases, V lost 5 bases, and 6 bases had no gene match. CDR3 length equals 15 residues.

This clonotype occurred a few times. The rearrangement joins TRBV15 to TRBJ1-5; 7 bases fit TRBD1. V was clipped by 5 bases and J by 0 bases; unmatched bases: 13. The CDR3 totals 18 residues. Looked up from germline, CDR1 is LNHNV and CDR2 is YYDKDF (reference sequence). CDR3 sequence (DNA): TGTGCCACCAGCGTACTATGGGACAGAAGTTATAGCAATCAGCCCCAGCATTTT. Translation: CATSVLWDRSYSNQPQHF.

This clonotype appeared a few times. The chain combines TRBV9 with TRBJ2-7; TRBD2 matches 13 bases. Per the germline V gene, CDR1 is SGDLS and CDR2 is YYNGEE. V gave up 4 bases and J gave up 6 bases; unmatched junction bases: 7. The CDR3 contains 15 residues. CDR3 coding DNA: TGTGCCAGCAGCCCCGGTCGGACTAGCGGGAGCGAGCAGTACTTC. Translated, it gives CASSPGRTSGSEQYF. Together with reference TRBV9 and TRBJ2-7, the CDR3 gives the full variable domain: DSGVTQTPKHLITATGQRVTLRCSPRSGDLSVYWYQQSLDQGLQFLIQYYNGEERAKGNILERFSAQQFPDLHSELNLSSLELGDSALYFCASSPGRTSGSEQYFGPGTRLTVT.

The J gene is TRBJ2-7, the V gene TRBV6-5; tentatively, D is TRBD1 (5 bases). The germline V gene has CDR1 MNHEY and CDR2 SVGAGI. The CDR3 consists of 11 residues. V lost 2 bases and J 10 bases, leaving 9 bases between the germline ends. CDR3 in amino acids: CASSYGQEQYF. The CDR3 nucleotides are TGTGCCAGCAGTTACGGACAAGAACAGTACTTC.

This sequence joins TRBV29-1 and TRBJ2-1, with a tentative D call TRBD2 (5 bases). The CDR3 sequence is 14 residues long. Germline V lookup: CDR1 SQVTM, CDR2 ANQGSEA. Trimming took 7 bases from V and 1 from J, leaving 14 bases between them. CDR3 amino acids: CSAGRPGSYNEQFF. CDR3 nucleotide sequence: TGCAGCGCTGGCCGGCCGGGGTCCTACAATGAGCAGTTCTTC.

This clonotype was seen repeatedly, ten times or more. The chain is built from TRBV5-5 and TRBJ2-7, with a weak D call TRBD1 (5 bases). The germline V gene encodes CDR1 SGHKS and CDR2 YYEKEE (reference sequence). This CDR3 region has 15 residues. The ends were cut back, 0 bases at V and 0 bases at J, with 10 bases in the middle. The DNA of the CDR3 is TGTGCCAGCAGCTTGGGTACAGGAGTCTCCTACGAGCAGTACTTC. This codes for CASSLGTGVSYEQYF.

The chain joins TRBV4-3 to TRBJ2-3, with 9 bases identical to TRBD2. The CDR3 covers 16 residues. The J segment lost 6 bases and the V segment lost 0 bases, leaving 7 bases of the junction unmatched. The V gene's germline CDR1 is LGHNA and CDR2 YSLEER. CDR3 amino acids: CASSQDRRGGGDTQYF. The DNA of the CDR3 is TGCGCCAGCAGCCAAGATAGGCGGGGGGGGGGCGATACGCAGTATTTT.

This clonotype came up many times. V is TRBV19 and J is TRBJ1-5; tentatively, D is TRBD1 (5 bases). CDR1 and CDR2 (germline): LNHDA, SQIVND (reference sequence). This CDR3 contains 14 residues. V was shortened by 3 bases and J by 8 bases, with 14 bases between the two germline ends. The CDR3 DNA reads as TGTGCCAGTAGTATCTTCCCAGACAGAGAGCCCCAGCATTTT. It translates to CASSIFPDREPQHF.

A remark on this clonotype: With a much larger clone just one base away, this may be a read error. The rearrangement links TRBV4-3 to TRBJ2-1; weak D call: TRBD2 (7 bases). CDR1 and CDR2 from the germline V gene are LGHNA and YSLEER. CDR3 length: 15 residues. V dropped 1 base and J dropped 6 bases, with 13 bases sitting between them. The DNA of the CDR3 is TGCGCCAGCAGCCAAGCTAGGGGGGGAACCAATGAGCAGTTCTTC. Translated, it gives CASSQARGGTNEQFF.

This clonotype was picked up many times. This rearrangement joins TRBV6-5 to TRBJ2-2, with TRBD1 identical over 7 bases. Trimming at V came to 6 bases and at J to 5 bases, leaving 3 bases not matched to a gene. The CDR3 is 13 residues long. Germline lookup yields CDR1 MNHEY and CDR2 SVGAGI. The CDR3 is CASSLQGTGELFF. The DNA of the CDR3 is TGTGCCAGCAGCCTACAGGGGACCGGGGAGCTGTTTTTT.

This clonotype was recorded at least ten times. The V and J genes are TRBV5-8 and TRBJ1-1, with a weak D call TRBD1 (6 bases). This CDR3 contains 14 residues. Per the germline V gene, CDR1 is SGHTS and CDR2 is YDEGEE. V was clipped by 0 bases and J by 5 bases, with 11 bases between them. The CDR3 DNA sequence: TGTGCCAGCAGCTTGGTGCAGGGGTGGACTGAAGCTTTCTTT. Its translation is CASSLVQGWTEAFF.

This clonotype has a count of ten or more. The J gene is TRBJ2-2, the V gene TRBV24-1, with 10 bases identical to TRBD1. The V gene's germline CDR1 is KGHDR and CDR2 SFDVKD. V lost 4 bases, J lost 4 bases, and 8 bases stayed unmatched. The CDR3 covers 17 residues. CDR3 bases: TGTGCCACCAGTGACCCTGGACAGGGGGTTCGCACCGGGGAGCTGTTTTTT. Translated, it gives CATSDPGQGVRTGELFF.

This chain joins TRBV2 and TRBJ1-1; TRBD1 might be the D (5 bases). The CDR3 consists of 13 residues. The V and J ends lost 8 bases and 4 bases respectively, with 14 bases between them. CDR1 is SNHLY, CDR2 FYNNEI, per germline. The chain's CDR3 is CASWDALSTEAFF. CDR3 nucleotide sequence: TGTGCCAGCTGGGACGCTCTTAGCACTGAAGCTTTCTTT.

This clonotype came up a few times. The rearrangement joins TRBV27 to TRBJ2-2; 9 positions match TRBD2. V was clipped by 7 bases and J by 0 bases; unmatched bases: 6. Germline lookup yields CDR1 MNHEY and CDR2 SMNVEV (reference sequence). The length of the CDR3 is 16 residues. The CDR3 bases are TGTGCCAGCAACCTAAGACTAGCGGCGAACACCGGGGAGCTGTTTTTT. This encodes CASNLRLAANTGELFF.

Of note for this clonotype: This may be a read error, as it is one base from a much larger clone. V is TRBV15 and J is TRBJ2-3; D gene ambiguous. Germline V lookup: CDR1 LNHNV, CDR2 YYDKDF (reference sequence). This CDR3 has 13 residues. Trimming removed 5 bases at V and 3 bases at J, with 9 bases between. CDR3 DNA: TGTGCCACCAGCGAATGGCGAACAGATACGCAGTATTTT. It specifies CATSEWRTDTQYF.

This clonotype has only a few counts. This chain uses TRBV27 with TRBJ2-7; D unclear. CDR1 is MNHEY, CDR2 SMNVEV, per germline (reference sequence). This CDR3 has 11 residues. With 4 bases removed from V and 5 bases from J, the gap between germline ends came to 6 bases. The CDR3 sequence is CASSSSHEQYF. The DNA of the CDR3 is TGTGCCAGCAGTTCAAGCCACGAGCAGTACTTC.

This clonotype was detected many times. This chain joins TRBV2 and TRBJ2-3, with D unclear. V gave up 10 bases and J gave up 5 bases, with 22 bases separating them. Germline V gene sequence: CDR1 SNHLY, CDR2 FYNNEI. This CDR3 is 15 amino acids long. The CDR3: CATHRVFRSLDTQYF. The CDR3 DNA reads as TGTGCCACCCACCGCGTTTTCCGCAGCTTAGATACGCAGTATTTT.

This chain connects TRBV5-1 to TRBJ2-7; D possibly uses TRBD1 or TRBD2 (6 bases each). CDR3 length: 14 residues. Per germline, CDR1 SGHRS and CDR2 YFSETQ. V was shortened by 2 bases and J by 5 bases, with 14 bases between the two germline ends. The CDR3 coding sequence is TGCGCCAGCAGCTTCTACCCGGGGGCGCACGAGCAGTACTTC. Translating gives CASSFYPGAHEQYF. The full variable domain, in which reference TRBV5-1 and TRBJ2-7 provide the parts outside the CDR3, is KAGVTQTPRYLIKTRGQQVTLSCSPISGHRSVSWYQQTPGQGLQFLFEYFSETQRNKGNFPGRFSGRQFSNSRSEMNVSTLELGDSALYLCASSFYPGAHEQYFGPGTRLTVT.

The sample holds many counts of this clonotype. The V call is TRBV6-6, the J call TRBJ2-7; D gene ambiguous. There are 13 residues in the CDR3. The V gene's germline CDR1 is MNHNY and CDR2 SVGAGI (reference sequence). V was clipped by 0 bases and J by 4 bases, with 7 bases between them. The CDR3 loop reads CASSYSGRYEQYF. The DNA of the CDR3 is TGTGCCAGCAGTTACTCGGGAAGATACGAGCAGTACTTC.

CDR3 sequence reads: CASSMADRGYEQYF. Written as DNA, the CDR3 is TGTGCCAGTAGTATGGCGGACAGGGGCTACGAGCAGTACTTC. The genes are TRBV19 and TRBJ2-7, with 9 bases lining up with TRBD1. The CDR3 extends over 14 amino acids. J gave up 3 bases and V 3 bases, and 3 bases lay outside the gene matches. The germline CDR1 and CDR2 sequences are LNHDA and SQIVND (reference sequence). Full variable domain (missing parts from reference TRBV19 and TRBJ2-7): DGGITQSPKYLFRKEGQNVTLSCEQNLNHDAMYWYRQDPGQGLRLIYYSQIVNDFQKGDIAEGYSVSREKKESFPLTVTSAQKNPTAFYLCASSMADRGYEQYFGPGTRLTVT.

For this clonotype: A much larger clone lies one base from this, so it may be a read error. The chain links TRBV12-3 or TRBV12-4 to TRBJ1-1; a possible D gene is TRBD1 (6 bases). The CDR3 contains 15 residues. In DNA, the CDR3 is TGTGCCAGCAGTCCCGGAGGGGGTCAAAACACTGGAGCTTTCTTT. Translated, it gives CASSPGGGQNTGAFF.

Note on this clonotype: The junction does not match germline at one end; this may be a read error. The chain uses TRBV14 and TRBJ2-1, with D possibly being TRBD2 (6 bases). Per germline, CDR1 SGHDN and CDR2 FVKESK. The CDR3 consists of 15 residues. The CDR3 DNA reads TGTGCCAGCAGCCAAGATCGCGGGATTTACAATGGGCAGTTCTTC. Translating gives CASSQDRGIYNGQFF.